Listed below are T cell receptor beta chains from one sample, sequenced in a study of blood T cell repertoires in COVID-19. The protocol was immunoSEQ multiplex PCR, while the TCRdb copy is restricted to in-frame clones and leaves out a portion. The repertoire has fewer than 300,000 clones, more than 85% of them found once; the top ten carry 0.75% to 0.9%. Material: peripheral blood. These receptors came from a man aged 30-40 years with acute or convalescent COVID-19. CDR3s include the opening cysteine and the closing phenylalanine or tryptophan. The order of the fields is V gene, clone size, D gene, J gene, CDR3 length, CDR3 DNA, CDR3 protein. D genes are given only for firm matches. Not every row has a clone size; where given, it reads once, few, many or a size class.

TRBV6-5	NA	NA	TRBJ2-7	15	TGTGCCAGCAGTAATACAGGACAGCGACCCTACGAGCAGTACTTC	CASSNTGQRPYEQYF
TRBV5-1	NA	TRBD2	TRBJ2-3	14	TGCGCCAGCAGCTTAGGGAGGGCCCTAGATACGCAGTATTTT	CASSLGRALDTQYF
TRBV3-1/TRBV3-2	NA	NA	TRBJ2-5	13	TGTGCCAGCAACTGGGGGGGGGCAGAGACCCAGTACTTC	CASNWGGAETQYF
TRBV6-5	NA	NA	TRBJ1-2	16	TGTGCCAGCAGTTACTCCGCTGGCCACCGGGGCTATGGCTACACCTTC	CASSYSAGHRGYGYTF
TRBV14	NA	NA	TRBJ2-3	13	TGTGCCAGCAGCCACAGGGTCACAGATACGCAGTATTTT	CASSHRVTDTQYF
TRBV14	NA	NA	TRBJ1-2	13	TGTGCCAGCAGCCGAGACAGAGGCTATGGCTACACCTTC	CASSRDRGYGYTF
TRBV6-5	NA	NA	TRBJ2-2	16	TGTGCCAGCAGTTTACCCAGAACGGGGGTAACCGGGGAGCTGTTTTTT	CASSLPRTGVTGELFF
TRBV5-1	NA	TRBD2	TRBJ2-1	16	TGCGCCAGCAGCAAAAGCGGGAGTAACTCCTACAATGAGCAGTTCTTC	CASSKSGSNSYNEQFF
TRBV6-4	once	NA	TRBJ1-1	14	TGTGCCAGCAGGAGAACAGGCCGAGACACTGAAGCTTTCTTT	CASRRTGRDTEAFF
TRBV19	NA	TRBD2	TRBJ2-7	15	TGTGCCAGTAGTTATCTAGCGGGAGAGACCTACGAGCAGTACTTC	CASSYLAGETYEQYF
TRBV12-3/TRBV12-4	NA	NA	TRBJ1-1	13	TGTGCCAGCACCTCCGAGAGTTACACTGAAGCTTTCTTT	CASTSESYTEAFF
TRBV27	NA	NA	TRBJ2-4	13	TGTGCCACCCTGCGTGGGGGAGGGGGCATTCAGTACTTC	CATLRGGGGIQYF
TRBV10-3	few	TRBD1	TRBJ1-2	13	TGTGCCATCAGTACGGGACAGTCATATGGCTACACCTTC	CAISTGQSYGYTF
TRBV6-1	NA	NA	TRBJ2-5	16	TGTGCCAGCAGTGAAGCGTATCAGGGGCCGAGGGAGACCCAGTACTTC	CASSEAYQGPRETQYF
TRBV29-1	NA	NA	TRBJ2-7	16	TGCAGCGTTGCCCCGGACTTGACGGTTAGCTCCTACGAGCAGTACTTC	CSVAPDLTVSSYEQYF
TRBV27	NA	TRBD2	TRBJ2-1	15	TGTGCCAGCAGGCCTGCGACTAGCGGGAGTAATGAGCAGTTCTTC	CASRPATSGSNEQFF
TRBV27	NA	TRBD2	TRBJ2-3	18	TGTGCCAGCAGTTTATGGGGTACTAGCGGGAGGGGGTCAGATACGCAGTATTTT	CASSLWGTSGRGSDTQYF
TRBV27	NA	TRBD1	TRBJ2-3	15	TGTGCCAGCAGTGCGGACAGGGTTGGGAGAGATACGCAGTATTTT	CASSADRVGRDTQYF
TRBV28	NA	NA	TRBJ1-2	13	TGTGCCAGCAGCCCCATCCCATTCTATGGCTACACCTTC	CASSPIPFYGYTF
TRBV5-1	NA	TRBD2	TRBJ2-1	19	TGCGCCAGCAGCTTGTGGGGTGCGGCTAGCGGGGTACTAGGGAATGAGCAGTTCTTC	CASSLWGAASGVLGNEQFF
TRBV30	NA	TRBD2	TRBJ2-7	16	TGTGCCTGGAGTGTACAAAACGGCGGCGGGGGCTACGAGCAGTACTTC	CAWSVQNGGGGYEQYF
TRBV2	NA	NA	TRBJ2-6	13	TGTGCCTCCCGTGTATCTGGGGCCAACGTCCTGACTTTC	CASRVSGANVLTF
TRBV13	NA	TRBD2	TRBJ2-1	17	TGTGCCAGCAGCTCATACTATCTAGCGGGAGGCTACAATGAGCAGTTCTTC	CASSSYYLAGGYNEQFF
TRBV27	NA	NA	TRBJ1-1	13	TGTGCCAGCAGTTTATATAGGAACACTGAAGCTTTCTTT	CASSLYRNTEAFF
TRBV28	once	TRBD1	TRBJ1-1	17	TGTGCCAGCAGTCCATGGGGGACAGGGACTCGGTACACTGAAGCTTTCTTT	CASSPWGTGTRYTEAFF
TRBV5-1	NA	TRBD2	TRBJ2-3	15	TGCGCCAGCAGCTTGGTTCTAGCGGGGACAGATACGCAGTATTTT	CASSLVLAGTDTQYF
TRBV7-9	NA	TRBD1	TRBJ1-1	14	TGTGCCAGCAGCTTGGCTGGACAGGGGGCTGAAGCTTTCTTT	CASSLAGQGAEAFF
TRBV5-4	NA	NA	TRBJ2-7	14	TGTGCCAGCAGCCCAAAGACTTACTCCTACGAGCAGTACTTC	CASSPKTYSYEQYF
TRBV5-1	NA	TRBD1	TRBJ1-2	14	TGCGCCAGCAGTTTGCAAGGGGGCTTTGAGGGCTACACCTTC	CASSLQGGFEGYTF
TRBV30	NA	NA	TRBJ1-2	14	TGTGCCTGGACAGATCGGTTTCCGGGATCTGAGTACACCTTC	CAWTDRFPGSEYTF
TRBV3-1/TRBV3-2	NA	NA	TRBJ1-4	16	TGTGCCAGCAGCCAAGATGTTGGGGCCTACAATGAAAAACTGTTTTTT	CASSQDVGAYNEKLFF
TRBV30	NA	TRBD1	TRBJ1-6	14	TGTGCCTGGCAACAGGGGCTCTATAATTCACCCCTCCACTTT	CAWQQGLYNSPLHF
TRBV7-7	NA	NA	TRBJ1-1	13	TGTGCTAGCAGCGTGGGCCCGAACACTGAAGCTTTCTTT	CASSVGPNTEAFF
TRBV3-1/TRBV3-2	NA	NA	TRBJ2-6	17	TGTGCCAGCAGCCAAGATCTCGACAGCTCTGGGGCCAACGTCCTGACTTTC	CASSQDLDSSGANVLTF
TRBV7-9	NA	NA	TRBJ1-6	13	TGTGCCAGCAGCTTAGATTCTGTTTCACCCCTCCACTTT	CASSLDSVSPLHF
TRBV9	NA	TRBD1	TRBJ1-3	17	TGTGCCAGCAGCCCGAGACAGGGATTCGCATCTGGAAACACCATATATTTT	CASSPRQGFASGNTIYF
TRBV5-4	NA	TRBD2	TRBJ2-3	16	TGTGCCAGCAGCTGGGCGACTAGCGGGGGGCAAGATACGCAGTATTTT	CASSWATSGGQDTQYF
TRBV29-1	NA	TRBD2	TRBJ2-3	13	TGCAGCGTTGAAACAGCGGGGAGAGATACGCAGTATTTT	CSVETAGRDTQYF
TRBV7-9	NA	TRBD1	TRBJ2-5	14	TGTGCCAGCACCCACAGGGGTGGATCAGAGACCCAGTACTTC	CASTHRGGSETQYF